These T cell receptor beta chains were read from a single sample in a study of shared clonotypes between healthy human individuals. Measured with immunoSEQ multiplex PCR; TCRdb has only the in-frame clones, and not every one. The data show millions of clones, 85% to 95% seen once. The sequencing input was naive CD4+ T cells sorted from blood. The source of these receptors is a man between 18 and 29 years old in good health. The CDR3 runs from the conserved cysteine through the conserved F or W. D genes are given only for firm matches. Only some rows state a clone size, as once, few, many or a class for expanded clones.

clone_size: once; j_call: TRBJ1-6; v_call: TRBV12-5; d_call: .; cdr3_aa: CASGLVQAAIISPLHF; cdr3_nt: TGTGCTAGTGGTTTGGTACAGGCAGCCATTATTTCACCCCTCCACTTT
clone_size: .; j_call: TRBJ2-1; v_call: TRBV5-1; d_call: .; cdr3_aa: CASSLDVLNEQFF; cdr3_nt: TGCGCCAGCAGCTTGGACGTTCTCAATGAGCAGTTCTTC
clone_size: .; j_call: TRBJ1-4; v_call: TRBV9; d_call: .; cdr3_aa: CASSVGVGEKLFF; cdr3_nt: TGTGCCAGCAGCGTAGGGGTGGGCGAAAAACTGTTTTTT
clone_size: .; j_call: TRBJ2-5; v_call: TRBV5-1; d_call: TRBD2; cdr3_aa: CASSLAAAGGHQETQYF; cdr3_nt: TGCGCCAGCAGCTTGGCCGCTGCGGGAGGGCACCAAGAGACCCAGTACTTC
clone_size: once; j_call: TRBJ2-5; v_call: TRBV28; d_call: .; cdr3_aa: CASRGAQETQYF; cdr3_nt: TGTGCCAGCCGGGGGGCTCAAGAGACCCAGTACTTC
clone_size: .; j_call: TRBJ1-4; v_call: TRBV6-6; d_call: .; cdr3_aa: CASSYEGGTANEKLFF; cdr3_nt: TGTGCCAGCAGTTACGAGGGCGGAACGGCTAATGAAAAACTGTTTTTT
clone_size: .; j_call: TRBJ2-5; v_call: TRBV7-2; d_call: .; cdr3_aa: CASSFDRTQETQYF; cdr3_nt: TGTGCCAGCAGCTTCGACAGGACTCAAGAGACCCAGTACTTC
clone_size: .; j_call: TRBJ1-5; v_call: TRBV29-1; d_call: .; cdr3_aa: CSVRQSNQPQHF; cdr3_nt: TGCAGCGTTCGACAGAGCAATCAGCCCCAGCATTTT
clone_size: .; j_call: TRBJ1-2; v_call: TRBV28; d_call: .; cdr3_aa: CASSLYRTNYGYTF; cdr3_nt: TGTGCCAGCAGTTTATATAGGACTAACTATGGCTACACCTTC
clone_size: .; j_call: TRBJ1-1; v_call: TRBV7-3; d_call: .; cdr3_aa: CASSPGRANTEAFF; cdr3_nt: TGTGCCAGCAGCCCGGGACGGGCGAACACTGAAGCTTTCTTT
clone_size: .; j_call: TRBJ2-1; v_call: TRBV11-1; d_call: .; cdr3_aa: CASSSPPGRKQFF; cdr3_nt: TGTGCCAGCAGCTCACCCCCGGGGCGGAAGCAGTTCTTC
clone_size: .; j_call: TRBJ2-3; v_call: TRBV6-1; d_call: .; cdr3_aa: CASIWGPSTDTQYF; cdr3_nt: TGTGCCAGCATTTGGGGTCCTAGCACAGATACGCAGTATTTT
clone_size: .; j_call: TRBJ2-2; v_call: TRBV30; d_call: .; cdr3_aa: CAWSVRRESGELFF; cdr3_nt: TGTGCCTGGAGTGTACGAAGGGAGTCCGGGGAGCTGTTTTTT
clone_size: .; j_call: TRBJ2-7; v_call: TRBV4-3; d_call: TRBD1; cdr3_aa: CASSQRQGGPYEQYF; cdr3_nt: TGCGCCAGCAGCCAACGACAGGGTGGTCCCTACGAGCAGTACTTC
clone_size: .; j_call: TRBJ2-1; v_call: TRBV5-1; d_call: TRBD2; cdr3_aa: CASSPELAVVSYNEQFF; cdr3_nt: TGCGCCAGCAGCCCCGAGCTAGCGGTGGTCTCCTACAATGAGCAGTTCTTC
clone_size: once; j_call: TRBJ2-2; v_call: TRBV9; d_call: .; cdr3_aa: CASSVWAGGVKAGELFF; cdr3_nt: TGTGCCAGCAGCGTATGGGCTGGAGGGGTAAAGGCCGGGGAGCTGTTTTTT
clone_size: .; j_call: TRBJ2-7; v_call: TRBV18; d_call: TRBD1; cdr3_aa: CASSSGTASYEQYF; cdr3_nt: TGTGCCAGCTCGTCCGGGACAGCAAGCTACGAGCAGTACTTC
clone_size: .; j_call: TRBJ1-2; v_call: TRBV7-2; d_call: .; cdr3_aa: CASSLRQPGRVGYTF; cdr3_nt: TGTGCCAGCAGCCTCCGACAGCCTGGGAGGGTTGGCTACACCTTC
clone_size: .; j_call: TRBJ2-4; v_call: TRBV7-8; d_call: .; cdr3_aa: CASSPPFRDIQYF; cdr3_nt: TGTGCCAGCAGCCCTCCGTTTAGGGACATTCAGTACTTC
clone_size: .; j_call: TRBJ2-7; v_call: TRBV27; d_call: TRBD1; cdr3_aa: CASSSPGTGGSYEQYF; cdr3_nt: TGTGCCAGCAGTTCTCCCGGGACAGGGGGTTCCTACGAGCAGTACTTC
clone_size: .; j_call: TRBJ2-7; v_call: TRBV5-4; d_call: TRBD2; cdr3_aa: CASSFSGRVYEQYF; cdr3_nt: TGTGCCAGCAGCTTTAGCGGGAGGGTATACGAGCAGTACTTC
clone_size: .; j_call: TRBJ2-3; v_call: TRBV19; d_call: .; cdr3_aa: CASSEGRTDTQYF; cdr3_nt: TGTGCCAGTAGTGAGGGTCGGACAGATACGCAGTATTTT
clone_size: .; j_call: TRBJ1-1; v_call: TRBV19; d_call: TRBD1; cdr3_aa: CASTNAAGGWMGTEAFF; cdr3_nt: TGTGCCAGTACCAACGCCGCAGGGGGCTGGATGGGGACTGAAGCTTTCTTT
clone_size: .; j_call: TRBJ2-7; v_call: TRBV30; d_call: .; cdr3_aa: CAWSVLAAAIEQYF; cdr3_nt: TGTGCCTGGAGCGTACTAGCAGCGGCTATTGAGCAGTACTTC
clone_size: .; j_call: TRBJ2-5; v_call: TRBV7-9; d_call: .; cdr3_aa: CASSLVGAGETQYF; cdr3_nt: TGTGCCAGCAGCTTAGTAGGGGCTGGGGAGACCCAGTACTTC
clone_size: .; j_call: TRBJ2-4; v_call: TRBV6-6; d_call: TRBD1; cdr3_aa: CASSYPGQGGKNIQYF; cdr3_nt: TGTGCCAGCAGTTACCCGGGACAGGGAGGCAAAAACATTCAGTACTTC
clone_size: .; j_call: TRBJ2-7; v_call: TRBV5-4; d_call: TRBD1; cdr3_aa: CASSSPEDRGRAYYEQYF; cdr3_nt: TGTGCCAGCAGCTCCCCAGAGGACAGGGGGCGCGCATACTACGAGCAGTACTTC
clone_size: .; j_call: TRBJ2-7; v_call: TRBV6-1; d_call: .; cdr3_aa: CASSEESGAYEQYF; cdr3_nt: TGTGCCAGCAGTGAAGAGTCAGGGGCCTACGAGCAGTACTTC
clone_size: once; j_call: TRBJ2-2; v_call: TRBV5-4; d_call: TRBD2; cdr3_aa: CASRPPPGAGGVYTGELFF; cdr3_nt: TGTGCCAGCAGGCCCCCTCCAGGAGCGGGAGGGGTATACACCGGGGAGCTGTTTTTT
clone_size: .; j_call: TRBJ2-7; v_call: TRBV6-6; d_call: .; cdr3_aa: CASSLLSSYEQYF; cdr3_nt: TGTGCCAGCAGCCTCCTTAGCTCCTACGAGCAGTACTTC
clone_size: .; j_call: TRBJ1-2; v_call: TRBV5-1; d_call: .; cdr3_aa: CASSSQLSYGYTF; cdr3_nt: TGCGCCAGCAGCTCTCAGCTGAGCTATGGCTACACCTTC
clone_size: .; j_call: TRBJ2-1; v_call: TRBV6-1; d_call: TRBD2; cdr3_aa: CASRGTSGAYEQFF; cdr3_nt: TGTGCCAGCAGGGGGACTAGCGGGGCTTATGAGCAGTTCTTC
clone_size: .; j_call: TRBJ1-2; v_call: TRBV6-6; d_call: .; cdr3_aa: CASSYQPGRHIYYTF; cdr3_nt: TGTGCCAGCAGTTACCAACCCGGCAGGCACATATACTACACCTTC
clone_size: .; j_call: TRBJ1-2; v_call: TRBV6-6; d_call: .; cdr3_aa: CASSSAASNYGYTF; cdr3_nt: TGTGCCAGCAGTTCCGCGGCCTCGAACTATGGCTACACCTTC
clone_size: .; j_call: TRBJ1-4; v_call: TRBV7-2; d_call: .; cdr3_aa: CASSLATVEKLFF; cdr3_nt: TGTGCCAGCAGCTTAGCGACAGTCGAAAAACTGTTTTTT
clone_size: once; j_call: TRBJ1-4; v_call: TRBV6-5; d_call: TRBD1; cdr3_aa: CASSPPGQSEKLFF; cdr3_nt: TGTGCCAGCAGTCCGCCGGGACAGTCTGAAAAACTGTTTTTT
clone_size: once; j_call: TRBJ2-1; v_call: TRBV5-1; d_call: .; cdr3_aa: CASSPGEAGSYNEQFF; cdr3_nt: TGCGCCAGCAGCCCAGGGGAAGCGGGTTCCTACAATGAGCAGTTCTTC
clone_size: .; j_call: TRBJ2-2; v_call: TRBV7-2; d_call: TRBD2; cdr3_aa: CASRQGLAWTGELFF; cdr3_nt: TGTGCCAGCAGACAGGGACTAGCCTGGACCGGGGAGCTGTTTTTT